The clone carrying this TCR beta chain turned up a few times. Time point reported: newly diagnosed GD, antithyroid drugs for less than 3 months. Researchers made the TCR library from RNA that was extracted from PBMCs. This entry comes from a study of regulatory T cells in long-lasting Graves disease. Combining iRepertoire HTBI primers with Arm-PCR of CDR3 regions, the authors built TCR beta libraries. TCRdb independently ran MiXCR on the multiplex PCR reads; one entry per CDR3 protein. Here the sample spans 450,000 to 700,000 distinct CDR3 sequences, less than 15% being singletons. CDR1 is WSHSY and CDR2 is SAAADI in the germline V gene. V lost 0 bases and J 4 bases, leaving 12 bases between the germline ends. The CDR3 contains 16 residues. This sample also appeared in a second study, on T cells in Graves' hyperthyroidism and ophthalmopathy.

This chain connects TRBV10-2 to TRBJ2-2; D is possibly TRBD2 (7 bases). The receptor was derived from a man younger than 45 with Graves disease. Sequencing was performed on peripheral blood mononuclear cells (PBMCs), taken at new diagnosis, from a patient treated with antithyroid drugs. The CDR3 here is CASSESAGARTGELFF. CDR3 nucleotides: TGCGCCAGCAGTGAGTCGGCGGGGGCCCGCACCGGGGAGCTGTTTTTT.